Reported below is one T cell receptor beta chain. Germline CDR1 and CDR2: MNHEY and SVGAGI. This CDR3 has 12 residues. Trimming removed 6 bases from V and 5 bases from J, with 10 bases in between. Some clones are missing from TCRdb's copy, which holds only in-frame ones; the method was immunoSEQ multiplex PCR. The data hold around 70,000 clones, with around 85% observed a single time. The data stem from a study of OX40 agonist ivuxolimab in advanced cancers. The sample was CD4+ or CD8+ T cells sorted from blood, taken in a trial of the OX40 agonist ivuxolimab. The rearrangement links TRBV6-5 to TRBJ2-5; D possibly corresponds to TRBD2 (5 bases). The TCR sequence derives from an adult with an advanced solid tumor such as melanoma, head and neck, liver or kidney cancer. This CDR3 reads CASSPPGETQYF. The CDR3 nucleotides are TGTGCCAGCAGCCCCCCGGGGGAGACCCAGTACTTC.